The 5 T cell receptor beta chains presented below share a single source sample, sequenced in a study of T cells in Graves' hyperthyroidism and ophthalmopathy. RNA transcripts were the template for amplifying TCR beta CDR3 regions. The TCR CDR3 first-round RT-PCR relied on the HTBI primer set. Via MiXCR, TCRdb re-called the multiplex PCR reads, giving one row per CDR3 protein. Altogether roughly 160,000 distinct CDR3 sequences are present, just under 9.5% being singletons, with the ten largest covering around 21%. Sequencing used blood. The receptors stem from a woman aged 18-35 years with Graves' hyperthyroidism that later progressed to Graves' ophthalmopathy.

A word on this clonotype: A much more abundant neighbour one base away suggests this may be a read error. This rearrangement joins TRBV6-8 to TRBJ2-1, with 7 positions matching TRBD2. The length of the CDR3 is 15 residues. CDR1 is MNHGY and CDR2 is SAAAGT in the germline V gene. CDR3 region: CVSSNQRGGYNEQFF. The CDR3 nucleotides read TGTGTCAGCAGTAACCAGCGGGGAGGGTACAATGAGCAGTTCTTC.

This clonotype was counted many times. The rearrangement links TRBV27 to TRBJ1-5, with a tentative D call TRBD1 (6 bases). V lost 2 bases, J lost 8 bases, and 10 bases lay in between. The CDR3 has 13 amino acids. Germline V gene sequence: CDR1 MNHEY, CDR2 SMNVEV (reference sequence). CDR3 region: CASSLRGTKPQHF. In DNA, the CDR3 is TGTGCCAGCAGTTTAAGGGGGACGAAGCCCCAGCATTTT.

In this sample, this clonotype turned up many times. CDR3 loop: CASSPQVLNTEAFF. In nucleotides, the CDR3 is TGTGCCAGCTCACCCCAGGTGCTGAACACTGAAGCTTTCTTT. The chain has TRBV18 and TRBJ1-1; no firm D call. This CDR3 region has 14 residues. Trimming pared 3 bases from V and 0 bases from J, leaving 8 bases between. The germline V gene has CDR1 KGHSH and CDR2 LQKENI.

This clonotype was seen a handful of times. V is TRBV20-1 and J is TRBJ2-5, with D maybe TRBD1 (5 bases). The CDR3 runs 15 residues. V was cut by 3 bases and J by 0 bases, with 14 bases left in between. CDR1 is DFQATT and CDR2 is SNEGSKA in the germline V gene (reference sequence). As DNA, the CDR3 is TGCAGTGCTAGGGTTTTTGGGGCGGACCAAGAGACCCAGTACTTC. It translates to CSARVFGADQETQYF.

In its sample, this clonotype was seen a few times. The rearrangement links TRBV19 to TRBJ2-6, with 9 bases identical to TRBD1. Germline V gene sequence: CDR1 LNHDA, CDR2 SQIVND (reference sequence). The CDR3 has 17 residues. Losses at the gene ends were 5 bases for V and 0 bases for J; bases not matched to a gene: 5. The CDR3 here is CASSLGQGYSGANVLTF. The CDR3 DNA follows: TGTGCCAGTAGTTTGGGACAGGGCTACTCTGGGGCCAACGTCCTGACTTTC.